The rows below give T cell receptor beta chains drawn from one sample of a study of shared clonotypes between healthy human individuals. The method was immunoSEQ multiplex PCR; TCRdb's version includes in-frame clones alone and lacks a portion of them. The sample lists 2.5 million or so clones; around 94% were seen once. Source material: naive CD4+ T cells sorted from blood. These receptors were obtained from a man between 18 and 29 years old in good health. Both conserved end residues are part of each CDR3. The order of the fields is J gene, V gene, D gene, clone size, CDR3 protein, CDR3 DNA. The D gene is left open where the match is weak. A row's size may be missing; if present it is once, few, many or a size class.

TRBJ2-7 | TRBV6-5 | TRBD2 | - | CASTSGGYEQYF | TGTGCCAGCACTAGCGGGGGATACGAGCAGTACTTC
TRBJ2-3 | TRBV6-5 | - | - | CASSLYPQDTQYF | TGTGCCAGCAGCTTATACCCCCAAGATACGCAGTATTTT
TRBJ2-6 | TRBV2 | - | - | CASSLDISGANVLTF | TGTGCCAGCAGCCTCGACATCTCTGGGGCCAACGTCCTGACTTTC
TRBJ1-5 | TRBV30 | - | few | CAWGSGQFSNQPQHF | TGTGCCTGGGGGTCCGGACAGTTTAGCAATCAGCCCCAGCATTTT
TRBJ2-3 | TRBV5-8 | TRBD2 | once | CASSWGRGVGTDTQYF | TGTGCCAGCAGCTGGGGACGGGGGGTTGGCACAGATACGCAGTATTTT
TRBJ1-5 | TRBV19 | TRBD1 | once | CASSWGTGDNQPQHF | TGTGCCAGTAGTTGGGGGACAGGAGACAATCAGCCCCAGCATTTT
TRBJ1-2 | TRBV27 | - | - | CASSFQPTYGYTF | TGTGCCAGCAGTTTTCAACCAACCTATGGCTACACCTTC
TRBJ2-6 | TRBV4-1 | - | - | CASSQTGLWANVLTF | TGCGCCAGCAGCCAGACAGGCCTCTGGGCCAACGTCCTGACTTTC
TRBJ2-7 | TRBV18 | - | - | CASSNRDSYEQYF | TGTGCCAGCTCAAACAGGGATTCCTACGAGCAGTACTTC
TRBJ1-2 | TRBV5-1 | TRBD1 | - | CASSPDRGTTGYTF | TGCGCCAGCAGCCCGGACAGGGGGACAACTGGCTACACCTTC
TRBJ2-7 | TRBV15 | - | - | CATSRAGDGPYEQYF | TGTGCCACCAGCAGAGCGGGGGACGGGCCCTACGAGCAGTACTTC
TRBJ2-7 | TRBV2 | - | - | CASRNLGTYEQYF | TGTGCCAGCAGGAATCTAGGAACCTACGAGCAGTACTTC
TRBJ2-2 | TRBV10-1 | TRBD1 | - | CASSEGQANTGELFF | TGCGCCAGCAGTGAGGGACAGGCGAACACCGGGGAGCTGTTTTTT
TRBJ1-2 | TRBV5-1 | - | - | CASRAGLGNYGYTF | TGCGCCAGCAGGGCGGGACTGGGTAACTATGGCTACACCTTC
TRBJ2-1 | TRBV28 | - | few | CASSLTESYNEQFF | TGTGCCAGCAGTTTGACTGAGTCCTACAATGAGCAGTTCTTC
TRBJ1-6 | TRBV5-1 | TRBD1 | once | CASSLDRGINSPLHF | TGCGCCAGCAGCTTGGACAGGGGGATTAATTCACCCCTCCACTTT
TRBJ1-1 | TRBV6-6 | - | - | CASSYSDRTEAFF | TGTGCCAGCAGTTACTCTGATCGGACTGAAGCTTTCTTT
TRBJ2-7 | TRBV7-2 | - | - | CASSLVPGYEQYF | TGTGCCAGCAGCTTAGTTCCGGGCTACGAGCAGTACTTC
TRBJ2-3 | TRBV10-1 | TRBD1 | once | CASSPGTGSTDTQYF | TGCGCCAGCAGCCCCGGGACAGGCAGCACAGATACGCAGTATTTT
TRBJ1-1 | TRBV5-1 | TRBD1 | - | CASSLGTGVGSEAFF | TGCGCCAGCAGCTTGGGGACAGGGGTCGGTTCTGAAGCTTTCTTT
TRBJ2-6 | TRBV7-9 | TRBD2 | - | CASTRAGAGANVLTF | TGTGCCAGCACCCGAGCGGGAGCTGGGGCCAACGTCCTGACTTTC
TRBJ1-2 | TRBV28 | - | - | CASSFPQTGLGYTF | TGTGCCAGCAGTTTCCCCCAGACAGGACTGGGCTACACCTTC
TRBJ2-5 | TRBV27 | - | - | CASSLRGETQYF | TGTGCCAGCAGTTTACGTGGAGAGACCCAGTACTTC
TRBJ1-5 | TRBV18 | - | few | CASSPDNNQPQHF | TGTGCCAGCTCACCAGACAACAATCAGCCCCAGCATTTT
TRBJ2-1 | TRBV4-3 | - | - | CASSLSPEEHSYNEQFF | TGCGCCAGCAGCCTAAGCCCCGAAGAACACTCATACAATGAGCAGTTCTTC
TRBJ1-2 | TRBV19 | - | - | CASKEGRSNYGYTF | TGTGCCAGTAAGGAGGGCAGAAGTAACTATGGCTACACCTTC
TRBJ2-3 | TRBV5-1 | - | - | CASSYGGSTDTQYF | TGCGCCAGCAGCTACGGGGGAAGCACAGATACGCAGTATTTT
TRBJ2-5 | TRBV2 | - | - | CATLGGTQYF | TGTGCCACCTTAGGCGGGACCCAGTACTTC
TRBJ1-4 | TRBV2 | TRBD1 | - | CASKGQGMPKLFF | TGTGCCAGCAAGGGACAGGGTATGCCAAAACTGTTTTTT
TRBJ1-1 | TRBV7-6 | TRBD1 | - | CASSLEAPLLTGGYLAEAFF | TGTGCCAGCAGCTTAGAGGCCCCCCTATTGACAGGGGGCTATTTAGCTGAAGCTTTCTTT
TRBJ1-4 | TRBV19 | - | - | CASSMQRNEKLFF | TGTGCCAGTAGTATGCAGCGTAATGAAAAACTGTTTTTT
TRBJ2-7 | TRBV18 | - | - | CASSPQGSYEQYF | TGTGCCAGCTCACCTCAGGGGAGCTACGAGCAGTACTTC
TRBJ2-2 | TRBV4-1 | - | - | CASSQAPSVSTGELFF | TGCGCCAGCAGCCAAGCTCCTTCTGTTTCAACCGGGGAGCTGTTTTTT
TRBJ2-1 | TRBV7-9 | - | - | CASSFWRERNNEQFF | TGTGCCAGCAGCTTTTGGCGGGAAAGAAACAATGAGCAGTTCTTC
TRBJ1-6 | TRBV11-2 | - | - | CASSLEQWGSPLHF | TGTGCCAGCAGCTTAGAACAATGGGGTTCACCCCTCCACTTT
TRBJ1-6 | TRBV2 | TRBD1 | few | CASTRDSNNSPLHF | TGTGCCAGCACCCGGGACAGCAATAATTCACCCCTCCACTTT
TRBJ1-6 | TRBV30 | - | - | CAWSRRGAGSYNSPLHF | TGTGCCTGGAGCCGGCGGGGGGCCGGCTCCTATAATTCACCCCTCCACTTT
TRBJ1-4 | TRBV2 | TRBD1 | - | CAREQGAGEKLFF | TGTGCCAGGGAACAGGGGGCTGGTGAAAAACTGTTTTTT
TRBJ2-7 | TRBV21-1 | - | - | CASSKARGTGKAYEQYF | TGTGCCAGCAGCAAAGCGAGAGGGACAGGGAAGGCCTACGAGCAGTACTTC
TRBJ1-5 | TRBV7-9 | - | - | CASSLQGIRGQPQHF | TGTGCCAGCAGCCTGCAGGGGATACGAGGGCAGCCCCAGCATTTT
TRBJ1-1 | TRBV2 | - | - | CASSDRGRGTEAFF | TGTGCCAGCAGTGACAGAGGGCGAGGGACTGAAGCTTTCTTT
TRBJ1-5 | TRBV2 | TRBD1 | few | CASSEGQSNNQPQHF | TGTGCCAGCAGTGAGGGACAGTCCAACAATCAGCCCCAGCATTTT